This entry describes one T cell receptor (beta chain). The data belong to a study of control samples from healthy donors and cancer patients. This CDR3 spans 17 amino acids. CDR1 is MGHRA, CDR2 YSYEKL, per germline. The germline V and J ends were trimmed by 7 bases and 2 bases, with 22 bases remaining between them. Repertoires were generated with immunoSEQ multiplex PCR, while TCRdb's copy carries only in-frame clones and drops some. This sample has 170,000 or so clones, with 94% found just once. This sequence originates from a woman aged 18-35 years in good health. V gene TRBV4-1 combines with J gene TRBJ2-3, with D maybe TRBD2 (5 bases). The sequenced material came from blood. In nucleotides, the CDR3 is TGCGCCAGCACCCGGACTTTTCGGAGCGAGTTCACAGATACGCAGTATTTT. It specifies CASTRTFRSEFTDTQYF.